The rows below give T cell receptor beta chains drawn from one sample of a study of T-cell reconstitution after alpha-beta-depleted transplantation in children. TCRdb reprocessed the PCR reads via MiXCR and lists one record per CDR3 protein. The table lists 350,000 to 500,000 distinct CDR3 sequences, over 40% of them singletons. The sequencing used PBMCs, collected before TCRalphabeta/CD19-depleted stem cell transplant. The receptor set was obtained from a girl aged 2-10 years with aplastic anemia, due to receive a stem cell transplant. Each CDR3 is given with its conserved first and last residue. The D gene is left open where the match is weak.

j_call	v_call	d_call	cdr3_aa
TRBJ2-5	TRBV20-1	NA	CSARGLWPADETQYF
TRBJ2-7	TRBV7-8	NA	CASSLGTTPLYEQYF
TRBJ2-1	TRBV7-2	NA	CASSLDGGWNEQFF
TRBJ2-2	TRBV20-1	TRBD2	CSARPAGGNTGELFF
TRBJ1-2	TRBV4-2	NA	CASSRTGNGGYTF
TRBJ2-1	TRBV20-1	NA	CSARVVFDEQFF
TRBJ2-3	TRBV5-1	NA	CASSLRDGWSTDTQYF
TRBJ2-3	TRBV7-3	NA	CASSLTSPTGMGALDTQYF
TRBJ1-1	TRBV4-1	TRBD1	CASSQVQGQGDTEAFF
TRBJ2-6	TRBV12-3/TRBV12-4	NA	CASTLTVAGANVLTF
TRBJ2-1	TRBV4-1	NA	CASSLGGGSRDEQFF
TRBJ1-1	TRBV7-2	NA	CASSFRRESEAFF
TRBJ2-3	TRBV28	TRBD1	CASMGTGSFDTQYF
TRBJ2-5	TRBV5-1	NA	CASSSEGGTQYF
TRBJ2-3	TRBV10-3	NA	CAISPSSTDTQYF
TRBJ1-1	TRBV5-1	NA	CASSLEAVGEAFF
TRBJ2-3	TRBV6-1	TRBD1	CASSPRDSNVFDTQYF
TRBJ2-1	TRBV4-1	NA	CASSQDVVGNLGYNEQFF
TRBJ1-1	TRBV30	NA	CAWSWGGTEAFF
TRBJ2-2	TRBV11-1	TRBD2	CASSFSSGRYTGELFF
TRBJ2-7	TRBV29-1	NA	CSVPDVGEQHF
TRBJ2-1	TRBV6-1	NA	CASRRDNSYNEQFF
TRBJ2-2	TRBV7-3	NA	CASSADSVTWTGELFF
TRBJ2-5	TRBV20-1	NA	CSAKQPQETQYF
TRBJ2-2	TRBV11-2	NA	CASSLEVLAIGTGELFF
TRBJ2-7	TRBV6-5	NA	CASSYAGWEQYF
TRBJ1-5	TRBV28	NA	CASSRLSNQPQHF
TRBJ2-1	TRBV27	TRBD2	CASRLAGADNEQFF